Following are 15 T cell receptor beta chains from one sample sequenced in a study of shared clonotypes between healthy human individuals. Only in-frame clones appear in the TCRdb table, and some are missing; sequencing was by immunoSEQ multiplex PCR. The sample has 950,000 to 1,100,000 clones; about three quarters are singletons. The sample comprised memory CD4+ T cells sorted from blood. Subset of the sample: CD45RA-negative fraction. These receptors all stem from a man aged 18 to 29 in good health.

In this sample, this clone turned up a few times. The chain combines TRBV7-9 with TRBJ1-6; TRBD1 is a possible D gene (5 bases). The CDR3 covers 17 residues. V was clipped by 3 bases and J by 7 bases, with 19 bases between them. Germline CDR1 and CDR2: SEHNR and FQNEAQ (reference sequence). Here the CDR3 reads CASSFGGGRGWNSPLHF. Here the CDR3 DNA reads TGTGCCAGCAGCTTTGGCGGGGGACGAGGCTGGAATTCACCCCTCCACTTT.

The rearrangement links TRBV5-1 to TRBJ2-5; 9 nucleotides match TRBD1. The CDR3 spans 15 residues. Germline V gene lookup returns CDR1 SGHRS and CDR2 YFSETQ. Unmatched junction bases numbered 7, after V lost 7 bases and J lost 0 bases. The chain's CDR3 is CASGTTGGDQETQYF. For the CDR3, the DNA is TGCGCCAGCGGAACCACAGGGGGCGACCAAGAGACCCAGTACTTC.

The rearrangement links TRBV25-1 to TRBJ2-2, with D maybe TRBD2 (7 bases). This CDR3 is 16 amino acids long. With 8 bases removed from V and 0 bases from J, the gap between germline ends came to 16 bases. Germline lookup yields CDR1 MGHDK and CDR2 SYGVNS. CDR3 protein: CASWGRGTSNTGELFF. CDR3 nucleotide sequence: TGTGCCAGCTGGGGGCGGGGGACTTCGAACACCGGGGAGCTGTTTTTT. Looking up the rest from reference TRBV25-1 and TRBJ2-2 gives the full variable domain: EADIYQTPRYLVIGTGKKITLECSQTMGHDKMYWYQQDPGMELHLIHYSYGVNSTEKGDLSSESTVSRIRTEHFPLTLESARPSHTSQYLCASWGRGTSNTGELFFGEGSRLTVL.

The chain carries TRBV18 and TRBJ1-2; TRBD1 matches at 8 bases. This CDR3 is 16 amino acids long. The germline V gene encodes CDR1 KGHSH and CDR2 LQKENI. With V trimmed by 0 bases and J by 6 bases, 9 bases remained unmatched. CDR3 sequence: CASSPPGRTGKDGYTF. Here the CDR3 DNA reads TGTGCCAGCTCACCACCCGGTCGGACAGGGAAGGATGGCTACACCTTC.

The chain recombines TRBV18 with TRBJ2-5; D may be TRBD1 (5 bases). The V end was cut by 5 bases, the J end by 1 base, with 11 bases between. Germline V gene sequence: CDR1 KGHSH, CDR2 LQKENI. CDR3 size: 14 residues. In DNA, the CDR3 is TGTGCCAGCTCATCATCAGGGCCCCAAGAGACCCAGTACTTC. Protein sequence: CASSSSGPQETQYF.

The chain uses TRBV30 and TRBJ2-3; the match to TRBD2 covers 11 bases. Germline loops: CDR1 GTSNPN, CDR2 SVGIG (reference sequence). The CDR3 length is 18 residues. The junction had 10 bases not matched to a gene; V was cut back by 2 bases and J by 0 bases. CDR3 region: CAWSRGPRLAGSTDTQYF. The CDR3 DNA is TGTGCCTGGAGTAGGGGGCCCCGACTAGCGGGGAGCACAGATACGCAGTATTTT. The full variable domain, its missing parts supplied by reference TRBV30 and TRBJ2-3, is SQTIHQWPATLVQPVGSPLSLECTVEGTSNPNLYWYRQAAGRGLQLLFYSVGIGQISSEVPQNLSASRPQDRQFILSSKKLLLSDSGFYLCAWSRGPRLAGSTDTQYFGPGTRLTVL.

J is TRBJ1-4 and V is TRBV5-1, with D maybe TRBD1 (5 bases). Trimming cost V 3 bases and J 2 bases, with 11 bases left between them. This CDR3 contains 15 residues. Germline V gene lookup returns CDR1 SGHRS and CDR2 YFSETQ. The CDR3 reads CASSSQGSTNEKLFF. Written as DNA, the CDR3 is TGCGCCAGCAGCTCTCAGGGTAGCACTAATGAAAAACTGTTTTTT. The variable domain in full, with the rest retrieved from reference TRBV5-1 and TRBJ1-4, is KAGVTQTPRYLIKTRGQQVTLSCSPISGHRSVSWYQQTPGQGLQFLFEYFSETQRNKGNFPGRFSGRQFSNSRSEMNVSTLELGDSALYLCASSSQGSTNEKLFFGSGTQLSVL.

Notes on this clone: The same CDR3 can be traced to other DNA sequences in this sample. The rearrangement joins TRBV5-1 to TRBJ1-3; 7 bases fit TRBD1. CDR1 is SGHRS and CDR2 is YFSETQ in the germline V gene. Losses at the gene ends were 4 bases for V and 4 bases for J; bases not matched to a gene: 5. CDR3 length equals 14 residues. CDR3 DNA sequence: TGCGCCAGCAGCCCAGGGGGTTCCGGAAACACCATATATTTT. This gives the protein CASSPGGSGNTIYF.

The chain carries TRBV9 and TRBJ2-3; 8 nucleotides line up with TRBD2. The CDR3 sequence is 17 residues long. Germline trimming cut 4 bases from V and 1 base from J; bases unmatched to any gene: 11. In germline, CDR1 is SGDLS, CDR2 YYNGEE. CDR3 sequence: CASSPIQASGRTDTQYF. The DNA of the CDR3 is TGTGCCAGCAGCCCAATTCAGGCTAGCGGGCGCACAGATACGCAGTATTTT. Drawing the rest from reference TRBV9 and TRBJ2-3, the complete variable domain is DSGVTQTPKHLITATGQRVTLRCSPRSGDLSVYWYQQSLDQGLQFLIQYYNGEERAKGNILERFSAQQFPDLHSELNLSSLELGDSALYFCASSPIQASGRTDTQYFGPGTRLTVL.

The rearrangement links TRBV9 to TRBJ1-2, with unresolved D. The germline V and J ends were trimmed by 4 bases and 2 bases, with 6 bases remaining between them. Per germline, CDR1 SGDLS and CDR2 YYNGEE. There are 12 residues in the CDR3. CDR3: CASSPLNYGYTF. In nucleotides, the CDR3 is TGTGCCAGCAGCCCCCTGAACTATGGCTACACCTTC.

V gene TRBV9 combines with J gene TRBJ2-1; D not resolved. CDR1 SGDLS and CDR2 YYNGEE come from the germline V gene. Trimming shortened V by 3 bases and J by 0 bases, and 10 bases separated the two germline ends. There are 15 residues in the CDR3. DNA for the CDR3: TGTGCCAGCAGCGAAGGCTATTTCTCCTACAATGAGCAGTTCTTC. Translation gives CASSEGYFSYNEQFF.

This chain links TRBV5-6 with TRBJ2-7; no reliable D call. The V and J ends lost 4 bases and 2 bases respectively, with 10 bases between them. The V gene's germline CDR1 is SGHDT and CDR2 YYEEEE. CDR3 size: 13 residues. The CDR3 DNA reads as TGTGCCAGCAGCGCGGACCGTACCTACGAGCAGTACTTC. Translating gives CASSADRTYEQYF.

The rearrangement uses TRBV2 and TRBJ2-2; D may correspond to TRBD1 or TRBD2 (6 bases each). The V and J ends lost 4 bases and 6 bases respectively, with 12 bases between them. The germline V gene has CDR1 SNHLY and CDR2 FYNNEI. The CDR3 extends over 14 amino acids. CDR3 coding DNA: TGTGCCAGCAGTGTTTTAGGGGGGCCCGGGGAGCTGTTTTTT. Translating gives CASSVLGGPGELFF.

A remark on this clone: A much larger clone differs by one base, so this may be a read error. The V and J genes are TRBV2 and TRBJ1-4; perhaps TRBD1 as D (6 bases). V shed 5 bases and J shed 12 bases, with 19 bases lying between them. The CDR3 covers 14 residues. The germline V gene encodes CDR1 SNHLY and CDR2 FYNNEI. CDR3 loop: CASSFGTLRGELFF. The CDR3 coding sequence is TGTGCCAGCAGTTTCGGGACACTTCGGGGGGAACTGTTTTTT.

This chain uses TRBV5-6 with TRBJ1-6, with TRBD1 as a possible D gene (5 bases). The CDR3 consists of 16 residues. V was pared by 0 bases and J by 10 bases, with 17 bases between. CDR1 is SGHDT, CDR2 YYEEEE, per germline. The CDR3 loop is CASSLAQATRSSPLHF. The CDR3 DNA sequence: TGTGCCAGCAGCTTGGCACAGGCAACCCGATCATCACCCCTCCACTTT.